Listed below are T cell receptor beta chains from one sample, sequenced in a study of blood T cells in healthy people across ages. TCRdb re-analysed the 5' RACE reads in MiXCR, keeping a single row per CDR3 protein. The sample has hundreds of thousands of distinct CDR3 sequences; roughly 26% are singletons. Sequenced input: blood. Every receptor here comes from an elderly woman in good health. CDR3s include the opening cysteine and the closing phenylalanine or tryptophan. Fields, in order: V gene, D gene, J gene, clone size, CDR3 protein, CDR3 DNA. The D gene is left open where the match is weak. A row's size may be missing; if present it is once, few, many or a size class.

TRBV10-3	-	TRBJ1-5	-	CAITGAASQPQHF	TGTGCCATCACTGGGGCCGCGAGTCAGCCCCAGCATTTT
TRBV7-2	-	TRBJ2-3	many	CASSLVAVSTDTQYF	TGTGCCAGCAGCTTAGTAGCGGTTAGCACAGATACGCAGTATTTT
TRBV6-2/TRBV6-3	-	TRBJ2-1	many	CASSPSLNEQFF	TGTGCCAGCAGCCCCTCCCTAAATGAGCAGTTCTTC
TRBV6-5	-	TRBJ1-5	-	CASGKGGQPQHF	TGTGCCAGCGGTAAGGGAGGGCAGCCCCAGCATTTT
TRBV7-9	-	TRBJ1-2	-	CASSLGGTNIYGYTF	TGTGCCAGCAGCTTAGGGGGGACAAATATTTATGGCTACACCTTC
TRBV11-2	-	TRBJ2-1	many	CASSLGWQRYNEQFF	TGTGCCAGCAGCTTAGGGTGGCAGCGGTACAATGAGCAGTTCTTC
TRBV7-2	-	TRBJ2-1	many	CASSFSGQSYNEQFF	TGTGCCAGCAGCTTTTCAGGCCAGTCCTACAATGAGCAGTTCTTC
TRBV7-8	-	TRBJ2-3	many	CATSALAGHSTDTQYF	TGTGCGACCTCCGCCCTCGCAGGGCACAGCACAGATACGCAGTATTTT
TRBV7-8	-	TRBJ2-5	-	CASSRASTTNEQYF	TGTGCCAGCAGTCGAGCTTCCACCACCAATGAGCAGTACTTC
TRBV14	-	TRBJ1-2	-	CASSQGRVYGYTF	TGTGCCAGCAGCCAGGGGCGCGTCTATGGCTACACCTTC
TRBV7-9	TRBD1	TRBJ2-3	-	CASGPWTGFLRDTQYF	TGTGCCAGCGGCCCATGGACAGGGTTTCTTAGAGATACGCAGTATTTT
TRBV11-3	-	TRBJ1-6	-	CASSPRRTNNSPLHF	TGTGCCAGTTCCCCCCGCCGGACCAATAATTCACCCCTCCACTTT
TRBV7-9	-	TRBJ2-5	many	CASRDGGRIQETQYF	TGTGCCAGCAGGGACGGGGGACGGATCCAAGAGACCCAGTACTTC
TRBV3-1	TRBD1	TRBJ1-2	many	CASSQPGTGIGYTF	TGTGCCAGCAGCCAACCCGGGACAGGAATTGGCTACACCTTC
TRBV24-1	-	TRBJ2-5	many	CATRSKETQYF	TGTGCCACCAGATCTAAGGAGACCCAGTACTTC
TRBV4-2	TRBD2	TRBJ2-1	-	CASSPTSGGAHEQFF	TGTGCCAGCAGCCCTACTAGCGGGGGGGCCCATGAGCAGTTCTTC
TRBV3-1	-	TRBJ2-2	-	CASSQAGILRAGELFF	-
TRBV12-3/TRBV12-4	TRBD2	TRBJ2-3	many	CASRRGGYSDTQYF	TGTGCCAGCAGACGGGGGGGGTACTCAGATACGCAGTATTTT
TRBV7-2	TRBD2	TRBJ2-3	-	CASSLSGAGDVTDTQYF	TGTGCCAGCAGCTTATCCGGGGCGGGGGATGTCACAGATACGCAGTATTTT
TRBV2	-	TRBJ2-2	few	CASSMGVGELFF	TGTGCCAGCAGCATGGGGGTCGGGGAGCTGTTTTTT
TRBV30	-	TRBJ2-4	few	CAWSAGLNRDIQYF	TGTGCCTGGAGTGCGGGCTTAAACAGGGACATTCAGTACTTC
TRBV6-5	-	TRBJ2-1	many	CASISRDGSSYNEQFF	TGTGCCAGCATCAGTAGGGACGGAAGCTCCTACAATGAGCAGTTCTTC
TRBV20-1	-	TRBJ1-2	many	CSARPTTLNYGYTF	TGCAGTGCTAGACCGACAACCCTTAACTATGGCTACACCTTC
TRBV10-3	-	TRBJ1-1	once	CAITKDKSTEAFF	TGTGCCATCACCAAGGACAAGAGCACTGAAGCTTTCTTT
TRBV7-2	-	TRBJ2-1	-	CASSLQGMGGEQFF	TGTGCCAGCAGCTTACAGGGAATGGGAGGTGAGCAGTTCTTC
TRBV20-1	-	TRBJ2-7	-	CSARGTTDYEQYF	TGCAGTGCTAGGGGAACTACCGACTACGAGCAGTACTTC
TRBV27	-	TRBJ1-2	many	CASSLGGAPGGYTF	TGTGCCAGCAGTTTAGGGGGGGCGCCCGGTGGCTACACCTTC
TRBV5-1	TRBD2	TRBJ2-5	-	CASTPGGGGAVETQYF	TGCGCCAGCACCCCCGGGGGCGGGGGGGCAGTAGAGACCCAGTACTTC
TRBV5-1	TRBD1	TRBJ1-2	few	CASSPVTGQGIRGYTF	TGCGCCAGCAGCCCAGTAACGGGACAGGGGATAAGGGGCTACACCTTC
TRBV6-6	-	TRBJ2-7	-	CASSYSGQARDEQYF	TGTGCCAGCAGTTACTCTGGGCAAGCAAGGGACGAGCAGTACTTC
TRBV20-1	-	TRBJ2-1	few	CSATTTTVGSYNEQFF	TGCAGTGCTACCACCACTACCGTAGGCTCCTACAATGAGCAGTTCTTC
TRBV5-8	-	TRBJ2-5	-	CASSLTEGIGGQTQYF	TGTGCCAGCAGCTTAACCGAAGGGATAGGCGGGCAGACCCAGTACTTC
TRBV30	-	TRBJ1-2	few	CAWNTGNYGYTF	TGTGCCTGGAATACAGGGAACTATGGCTACACCTTC
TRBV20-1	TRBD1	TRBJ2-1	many	CSASIGQGRNNEQFF	TGCAGTGCTAGCATTGGACAGGGACGAAACAATGAGCAGTTCTTC
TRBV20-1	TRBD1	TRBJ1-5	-	CSALTGSQPQHF	TGCAGTGCATTGACAGGGAGTCAGCCCCAGCATTTT
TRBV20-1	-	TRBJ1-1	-	CSARGTGAMMNTEAFF	TGCAGTGCTAGAGGTACGGGGGCGATGATGAACACTGAAGCTTTCTTT
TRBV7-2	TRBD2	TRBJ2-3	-	CASSFYATLAVADTQYF	TGTGCCAGCAGCTTCTATGCCACGCTAGCGGTCGCAGATACGCAGTATTTT
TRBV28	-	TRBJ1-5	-	CASWRGGGSNQPQHF	TGTGCCAGCTGGCGGGGGGGAGGAAGCAATCAGCCCCAGCATTTT
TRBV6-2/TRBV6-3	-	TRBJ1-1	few	CASIRQAMNTEAFF	TGTGCCAGCATACGACAGGCGATGAACACTGAAGCTTTCTTT
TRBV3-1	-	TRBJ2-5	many	CASSQVGGVETQYF	TGTGCCAGCAGCCAAGTCGGAGGTGTAGAGACCCAGTACTTC
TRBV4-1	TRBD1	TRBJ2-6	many	CASSSGQGVSGANVLTF	TGCGCCAGCAGCTCGGGACAGGGGGTATCTGGGGCCAACGTCCTGACTTTC